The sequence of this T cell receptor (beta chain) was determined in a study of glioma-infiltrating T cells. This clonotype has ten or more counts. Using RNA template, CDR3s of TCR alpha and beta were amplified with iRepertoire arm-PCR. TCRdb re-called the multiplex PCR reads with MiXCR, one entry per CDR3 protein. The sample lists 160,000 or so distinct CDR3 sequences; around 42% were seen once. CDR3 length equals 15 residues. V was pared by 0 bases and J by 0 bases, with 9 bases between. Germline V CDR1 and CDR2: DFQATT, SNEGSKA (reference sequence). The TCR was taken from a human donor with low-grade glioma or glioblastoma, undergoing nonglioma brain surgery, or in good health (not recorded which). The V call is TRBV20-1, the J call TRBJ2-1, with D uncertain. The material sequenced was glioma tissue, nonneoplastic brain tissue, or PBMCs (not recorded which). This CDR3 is CSARDTLRSYNEQFF. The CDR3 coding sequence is TGCAGTGCTAGAGATACCCTCCGCTCCTACAATGAGCAGTTCTTC.